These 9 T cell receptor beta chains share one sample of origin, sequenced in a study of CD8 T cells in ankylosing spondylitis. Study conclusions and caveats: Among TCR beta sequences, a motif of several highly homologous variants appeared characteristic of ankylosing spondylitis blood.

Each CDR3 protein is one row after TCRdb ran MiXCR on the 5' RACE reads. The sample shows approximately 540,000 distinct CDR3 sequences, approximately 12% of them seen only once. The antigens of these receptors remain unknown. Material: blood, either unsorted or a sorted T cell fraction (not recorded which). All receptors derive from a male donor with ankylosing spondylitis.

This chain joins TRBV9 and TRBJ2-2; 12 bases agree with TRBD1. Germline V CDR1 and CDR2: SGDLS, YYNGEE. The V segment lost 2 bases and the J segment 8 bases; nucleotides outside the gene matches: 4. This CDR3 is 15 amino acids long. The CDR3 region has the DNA TGTGCCAGCAGCGTGGGACAGGGGGCGTTGGGGGAGCTGTTTTTT. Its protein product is CASSVGQGALGELFF.

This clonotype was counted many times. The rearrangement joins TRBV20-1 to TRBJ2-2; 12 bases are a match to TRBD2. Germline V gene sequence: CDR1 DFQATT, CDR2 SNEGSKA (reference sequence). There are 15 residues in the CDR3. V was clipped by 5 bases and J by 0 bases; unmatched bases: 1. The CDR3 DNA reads TGCAGTGCTTCTAGCGGGAGGGCGAACACCGGGGAGCTGTTTTTT. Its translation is CSASSGRANTGELFF.

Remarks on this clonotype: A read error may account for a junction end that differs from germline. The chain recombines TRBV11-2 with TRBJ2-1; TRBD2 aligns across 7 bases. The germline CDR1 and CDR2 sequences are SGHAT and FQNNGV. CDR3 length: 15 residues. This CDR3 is CASSLGGGGLGEQFF. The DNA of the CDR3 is TGTGCCAGCAGTTTAGGTGGGGGAGGGCTGGGTGAGCAGTTCTTC. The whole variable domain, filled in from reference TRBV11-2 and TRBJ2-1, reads EAGVAQSPRYKIIEKRQSVAFWCNPISGHATLYWYQQILGQGPKLLIQFQNNGVVDDSQLPKDRFSAERLKGVDSTLKIQPAKLEDSAVYLCASSLGGGGLGEQFFGPGTRLTVL.

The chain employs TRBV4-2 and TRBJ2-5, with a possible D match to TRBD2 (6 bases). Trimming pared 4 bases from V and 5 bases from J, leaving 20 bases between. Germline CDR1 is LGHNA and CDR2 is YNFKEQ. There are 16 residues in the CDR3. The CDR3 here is CASSRNRGRREETQYF. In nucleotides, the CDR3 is TGTGCCAGCAGCCGTAATAGAGGGAGACGGGAGGAGACCCAGTACTTC.

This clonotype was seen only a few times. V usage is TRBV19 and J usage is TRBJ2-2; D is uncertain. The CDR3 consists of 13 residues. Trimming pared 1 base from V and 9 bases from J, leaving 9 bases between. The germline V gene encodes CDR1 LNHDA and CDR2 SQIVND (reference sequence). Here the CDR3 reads CASSIGGIRELFF. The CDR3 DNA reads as TGTGCCAGTAGTATAGGGGGTATCCGGGAGCTGTTTTTT. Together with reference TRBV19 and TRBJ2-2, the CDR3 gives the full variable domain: DGGITQSPKYLFRKEGQNVTLSCEQNLNHDAMYWYRQDPGQGLRLIYYSQIVNDFQKGDIAEGYSVSREKKESFPLTVTSAQKNPTAFYLCASSIGGIRELFFGEGSRLTVL.

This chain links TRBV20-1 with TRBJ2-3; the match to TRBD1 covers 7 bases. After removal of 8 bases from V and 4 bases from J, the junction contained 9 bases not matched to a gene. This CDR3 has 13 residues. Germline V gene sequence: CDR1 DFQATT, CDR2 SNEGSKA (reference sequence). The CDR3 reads CSSRQGTADTQYF. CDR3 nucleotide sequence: TGCAGTTCCCGACAGGGAACCGCAGATACGCAGTATTTT.

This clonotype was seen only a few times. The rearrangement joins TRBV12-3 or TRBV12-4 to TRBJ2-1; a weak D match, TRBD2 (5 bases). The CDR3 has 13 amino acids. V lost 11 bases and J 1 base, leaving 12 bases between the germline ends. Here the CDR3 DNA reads TGTGCCGTCGACGGGAATTCCTACAATGAGCAGTTCTTC. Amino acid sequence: CAVDGNSYNEQFF.

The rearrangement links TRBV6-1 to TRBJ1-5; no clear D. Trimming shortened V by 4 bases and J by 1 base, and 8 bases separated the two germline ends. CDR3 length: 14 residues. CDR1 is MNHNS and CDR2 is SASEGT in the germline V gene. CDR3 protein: CASSATRSNQPQHF. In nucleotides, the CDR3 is TGTGCCAGCAGTGCGACCCGGAGCAATCAGCCCCAGCATTTT.

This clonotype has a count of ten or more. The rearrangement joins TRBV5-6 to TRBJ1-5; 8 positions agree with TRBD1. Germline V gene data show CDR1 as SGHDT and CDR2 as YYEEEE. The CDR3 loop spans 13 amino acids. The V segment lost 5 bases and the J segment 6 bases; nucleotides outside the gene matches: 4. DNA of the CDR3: TGTGCCAGCAGTTCAGGGGGCGGTCAGCCCCAGCATTTT. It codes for CASSSGGGQPQHF.